Below are 9 T cell receptor beta chains sequenced from a single sample in a study of blood T cell repertoires in COVID-19. The data were produced by immunoSEQ multiplex PCR, yet TCRdb's version contains in-frame clones alone and is incomplete. The sample carries about 290,000 clones, about 85% recorded once. The source material was peripheral blood. Every receptor here comes from a woman aged 45-60 years with active or convalescent COVID-19.

V usage is TRBV2 and J usage is TRBJ2-1, with TRBD2 matching 10 bases. The junction had 7 bases not matched to a gene; V was cut back by 5 bases and J by 3 bases. This CDR3 has 16 amino acids. From germline, CDR1 is SNHLY and CDR2 FYNNEI. The CDR3 nucleotides read TGTGCCAGCAGTTCCATAGCGGGAGGCGGCTACAATGAGCAGTTCTTC. This sequence encodes CASSSIAGGGYNEQFF.

The chain joins TRBV28 to TRBJ2-5; the match to TRBD1 covers 8 bases. Trimming at V came to 8 bases and at J to 2 bases, leaving 7 bases not matched to a gene. Germline CDR1 and CDR2: MDHEN and SYDVKM. The CDR3 sequence is 14 residues long. In DNA form, the CDR3 reads TGTGCCAGCGGACAGGGAATAGGGCAAGAGACCCAGTACTTC. It translates to CASGQGIGQETQYF.

The rearrangement uses TRBV7-2 and TRBJ1-5; 9 positions match TRBD1. After removal of 5 bases from V and 6 bases from J, the junction contained 8 bases not matched to a gene. The germline V gene encodes CDR1 SGHTA and CDR2 FQGNSA. The CDR3 is 15 residues long. This CDR3 is CASSLDRGLSQPQHF. For the CDR3, the DNA is TGTGCCAGCAGCCTGGACAGGGGTCTTTCTCAGCCCCAGCATTTT.

V gene TRBV11-2 combines with J gene TRBJ2-7; D is unresolved. CDR1 is SGHAT and CDR2 is FQNNGV in the germline V gene. CDR3 size: 13 residues. Deletions cut 5 bases from V and 3 bases from J, with 11 bases between. CDR3 residues: CASSQIRYYEQYF. As DNA, the CDR3 is TGTGCCAGCAGCCAGATACGATACTACGAGCAGTACTTC. Variable domain in full (rest from reference TRBV11-2 and TRBJ2-7): EAGVAQSPRYKIIEKRQSVAFWCNPISGHATLYWYQQILGQGPKLLIQFQNNGVVDDSQLPKDRFSAERLKGVDSTLKIQPAKLEDSAVYLCASSQIRYYEQYFGPGTRLTVT.

CDR3 loop: CASSIGGAVGYTF. Written as DNA, the CDR3 is TGTGCCAGTAGTATCGGGGGGGCAGTTGGCTACACCTTC. The J gene is TRBJ1-2, the V gene TRBV19, with D maybe TRBD1 (6 bases). Trimming removed 3 bases at V and 7 bases at J, with 12 bases between. Looked up from germline, CDR1 is LNHDA and CDR2 is SQIVND (reference sequence). The CDR3 runs to 13 residues.

In DNA form, the CDR3 reads TGTGCCAGCAGCCAAAGGGGGGGGATAGCCAAAAACATTCAGTACTTC. Translating it yields CASSQRGGIAKNIQYF. The chain carries TRBV3-1 (or the pseudogene TRBV3-2) and TRBJ2-4, with D possibly being TRBD2 (7 bases). The V and J ends lost 2 bases and 0 bases respectively, with 11 bases between them. Germline V CDR1 and CDR2: LGHDT, YNNKEL (reference sequence). The CDR3 consists of 16 residues.

V gene TRBV19 combines with J gene TRBJ2-5, with 7 nucleotides matching TRBD1. J was trimmed by 1 base and V by 7 bases; bases with no gene match: 6. CDR3 length: 14 residues. Germline-derived CDR1 and CDR2 are LNHDA and SQIVND (reference sequence). CDR3 DNA: TGTGCCAGTATGGGGCCAGGGGGCCAAGAGACCCAGTACTTC. This gives the protein CASMGPGGQETQYF.

The chain employs TRBV27 and TRBJ2-4; 12 positions match TRBD1. With V trimmed by 2 bases and J by 14 bases, 4 bases remained unmatched. From germline, CDR1 is MNHEY and CDR2 SMNVEV (reference sequence). The CDR3 consists of 13 residues. CDR3 bases: TGTGCCAGCAGTTTAGGGGGACAGGGGGCGAAGTACTTC. Translation: CASSLGGQGAKYF.

The rearrangement links TRBV4-1 to TRBJ2-7, with 10 nucleotides matching TRBD2. Trimming took 3 bases from V and 9 from J; bases not matched to a gene: 11. The CDR3 runs 15 residues. The germline V gene encodes CDR1 MGHRA and CDR2 YSYEKL. For the CDR3, the DNA is TGCGCCAGCAGCCACCCCGGGACTAGCGCGTTAGGGCAGTACTTC. Translation gives CASSHPGTSALGQYF.